Listed below are T cell receptor beta chains from one sample, sequenced in a study of CD8+CD57+ T cells in acquired aplastic anemia. MiXCR was run by TCRdb on the reads, yielding one entry per CDR3 protein. The sample consists of about 180,000 distinct CDR3 sequences, 50% to 65% of them appearing once. The material sequenced was sorted CD4+, CD8+, or CD8+CD57+ T cells (not recorded which) from PBMCs. The source of these receptors is a human donor with aplastic anemia. Each CDR3 is given with its conserved first and last residue. The D gene is left open where the match is weak. A clone size is listed for some rows: how often the clone was seen (once, few, many), or a class if it is expanded.

TRBJ2-7	-	TRBD2	TRBV12-3/TRBV12-4	CASRRTSGGAYEQYF	TGTGCCAGCAGAAGAACTAGCGGGGGGGCCTACGAGCAGTACTTC
TRBJ1-6	-	TRBD1	TRBV12-3/TRBV12-4	CASSTRTGNNSPLHF	TGTGCCAGCAGTACCCGGACAGGGAATAATTCACCCCTCCACTTT
TRBJ2-7	-	-	TRBV20-1	CSASKTRQSSYEQYF	TGCAGTGCTTCAAAGACCCGACAGAGCTCCTACGAGCAGTACTTC
TRBJ2-1	-	-	TRBV19	CASSPPTGNNEQFF	TGTGCCAGCAGCCCCCCAACAGGGAACAATGAGCAGTTCTTC
TRBJ2-1	-	TRBD1	TRBV10-3	CAIGSGTGTPNEQFF	TGTGCCATCGGCTCCGGGACAGGGACCCCCAATGAGCAGTTCTTC
TRBJ2-3	-	TRBD2	TRBV15	CATSKSGGTDTQYF	TGTGCCACCAGCAAGAGCGGGGGGACAGATACGCAGTATTTT
TRBJ1-1	-	-	TRBV12-3/TRBV12-4	CASSLQGRRAFF	TGTGCCAGCAGTTTACAGGGACGGAGGGCTTTCTTT
TRBJ1-2	few	-	TRBV6-2/TRBV6-3	CASTTGQYGYTF	TGTGCCAGCACCACCGGACAGTATGGCTACACCTTC
TRBJ2-7	many	-	TRBV29-1	CSVVGHPPRDYEQYF	TGCAGCGTTGTGGGCCACCCCCCTAGGGACTACGAGCAGTACTTC
TRBJ2-5	-	TRBD2	TRBV11-2	CASSLLAGAQETQYF	TGTGCCAGCAGCTTACTAGCGGGGGCCCAAGAGACCCAGTACTTC
TRBJ2-7	-	TRBD2	TRBV7-2	CASSLSGGTSKHEQYF	TGTGCCAGCAGCTTGAGCGGGGGGACGTCCAAGCACGAGCAGTACTTC
TRBJ2-7	-	TRBD2	TRBV6-5	CASRFGTGTSGGRQYF	TGTGCCAGCAGGTTCGGCACCGGGACTAGCGGGGGACGGCAGTACTTC
TRBJ2-7	-	-	TRBV7-8	CASSLVQGSYEQYF	TGTGCCAGCAGCTTAGTGCAGGGATCCTACGAGCAGTACTTC
TRBJ1-2	-	TRBD1	TRBV10-1	CASSDKWGQDRYGYTF	TGCGCCAGCAGTGATAAGTGGGGACAGGATCGCTATGGCTACACCTTC
TRBJ2-7	-	-	TRBV2	CASIGYSYEQYF	TGTGCCAGCATCGGATACTCCTACGAGCAGTACTTC
TRBJ2-7	-	-	TRBV5-1	CASSSTGASGQYF	TGTGCCAGTAGTTCGACTGGGGCTAGTGGGCAGTACTTC
TRBJ2-1	-	-	TRBV24-1	CATRRTGTTYNEQFF	TGTGCCACCAGGAGGACAGGGACTACCTACAATGAGCAGTTCTTC
TRBJ2-6	many	-	TRBV12-3/TRBV12-4	CASSPRFGSGANVLTF	TGTGCCAGCAGTCCGAGGTTCGGCTCTGGGGCCAACGTCCTGACTTTC
TRBJ2-7	-	TRBD1	TRBV5-1	CASKQGAYEQYF	TGCGCCAGCAAACAGGGGGCGTACGAGCAGTACTTC
TRBJ2-7	-	TRBD2	TRBV24-1	CATSAGGSYEQYF	TGTGCCACCAGTGCGGGAGGGTCCTACGAGCAGTACTTC
TRBJ1-5	-	-	TRBV2	CASSPWAPLGEPQHF	TGTGCCAGCAGTCCCTGGGCGCCTTTGGGGGAGCCCCAGCATTTT
TRBJ1-1	many	-	TRBV5-1	CASKFWGDSEAFF	TGCGCCAGCAAATTTTGGGGGGACTCTGAAGCTTTCTTT
TRBJ2-7	-	-	TRBV20-1	CSARLLAYEQYF	TGCAGTGCACGACTGCTGGCCTACGAGCAGTACTTC
TRBJ2-2	once	-	TRBV7-6	CASSYSPTGELFF	TGTGCCAGCAGCTACAGTCCCACCGGGGAGCTGTTTTTT
TRBJ2-7	few	-	TRBV7-9	CASSIAGQDYEQYF	TGTGCCAGCAGCATAGCGGGACAGGACTACGAGCAGTACTTC
TRBJ2-1	-	-	TRBV24-1	CATSDGSRNEQFF	TGTGCCACCAGTGACGGGAGCCGGAATGAGCAGTTCTTC
TRBJ2-7	few	-	TRBV20-1	CSAPEGFQEQYF	TGCAGTGCTCCCGAGGGTTTCCAAGAGCAGTACTTC
TRBJ2-2	few	TRBD2	TRBV19	CATSDPGGIDTGELFF	TGTGCCACCTCCGACCCCGGGGGGATCGACACCGGGGAGCTGTTTTTT
TRBJ2-7	few	-	TRBV7-9	CASSLGMTGFGF	TGTGCCAGCAGCTTAGGCATGACAGGATTCGGTTTC
TRBJ2-7	-	-	TRBV6-5	CASSYSGGHEQYF	TGTGCCAGCAGTTACTCTGGCGGCCACGAGCAGTACTTC
TRBJ1-4	many	TRBD1	TRBV7-3	CASSFAQGGEKLFF	TGTGCCAGCAGCTTTGCACAGGGGGGTGAAAAACTGTTTTTT
TRBJ1-6	-	-	TRBV2	CASRTQGFNSPLHF	TGTGCCAGCAGGACACAGGGCTTTAATTCACCCCTCCACTTT